This entry concerns a single T cell receptor beta chain. This entry is derived from a study of pediatric ulcerative colitis. Using immunoSEQ multiplex PCR, the repertoire was profiled, and TCRdb retains in-frame clones only, with some absent. The profile covers 4,500 to 5,500 clones, with approximately 90% appearing a single time and more than 2% taken by the ten largest. Trimming pared 1 base from V and 5 bases from J, leaving 9 bases between. The CDR3 loop spans 14 amino acids. Germline V gives CDR1 MNHEY, CDR2 SMNVEV (reference sequence). The TCR originated in a boy between 10 and 17 years old with mild ulcerative colitis. Sequenced: blood. The V and J genes are TRBV27 and TRBJ2-1; no firm D call. CDR3 residues: CASSLFWPNNEQFF. Written as DNA, the CDR3 is TGTGCCAGCAGTTTATTCTGGCCCAACAATGAGCAGTTCTTC.